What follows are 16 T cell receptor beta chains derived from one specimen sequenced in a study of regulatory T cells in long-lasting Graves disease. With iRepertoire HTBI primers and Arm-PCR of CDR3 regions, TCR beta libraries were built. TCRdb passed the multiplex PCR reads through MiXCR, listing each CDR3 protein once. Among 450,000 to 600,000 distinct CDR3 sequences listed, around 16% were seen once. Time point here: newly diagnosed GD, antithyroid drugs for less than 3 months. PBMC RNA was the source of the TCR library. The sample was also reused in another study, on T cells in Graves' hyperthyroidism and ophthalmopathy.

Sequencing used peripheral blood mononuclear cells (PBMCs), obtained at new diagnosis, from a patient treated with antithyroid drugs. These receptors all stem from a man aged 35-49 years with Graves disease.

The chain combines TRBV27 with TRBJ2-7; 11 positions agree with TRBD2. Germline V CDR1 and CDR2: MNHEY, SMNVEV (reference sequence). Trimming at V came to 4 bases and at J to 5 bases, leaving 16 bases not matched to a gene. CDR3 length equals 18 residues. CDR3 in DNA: TGTGCCAGCAGTTCCCTCACTAGCGGGAGCGCCCTTAGGAACGAGCAGTACTTC. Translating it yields CASSSLTSGSALRNEQYF.

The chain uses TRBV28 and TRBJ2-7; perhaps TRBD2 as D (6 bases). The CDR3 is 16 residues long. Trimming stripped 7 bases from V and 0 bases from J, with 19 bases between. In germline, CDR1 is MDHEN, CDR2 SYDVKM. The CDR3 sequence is CASTPRSGGSSYEQYF. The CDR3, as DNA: TGTGCCAGCACCCCACGCTCCGGGGGAAGCTCCTACGAGCAGTACTTC.

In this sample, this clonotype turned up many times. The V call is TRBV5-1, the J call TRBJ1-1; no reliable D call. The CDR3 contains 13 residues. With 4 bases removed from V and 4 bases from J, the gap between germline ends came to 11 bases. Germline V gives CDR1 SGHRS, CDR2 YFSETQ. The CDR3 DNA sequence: TGCGCCAGCAGCCCAATTCAAGGCACTGAAGCTTTCTTT. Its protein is CASSPIQGTEAFF. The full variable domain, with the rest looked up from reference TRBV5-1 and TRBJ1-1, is KAGVTQTPRYLIKTRGQQVTLSCSPISGHRSVSWYQQTPGQGLQFLFEYFSETQRNKGNFPGRFSGRQFSNSRSEMNVSTLELGDSALYLCASSPIQGTEAFFGQGTRLTVV.

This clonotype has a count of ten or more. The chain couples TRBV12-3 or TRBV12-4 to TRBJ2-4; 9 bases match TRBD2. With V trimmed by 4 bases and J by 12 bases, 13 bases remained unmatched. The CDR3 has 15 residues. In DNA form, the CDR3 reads TGTGCCAGCAGTTGGGGCGGGAGGGCGTCCCGCGCTCAGTACTTC. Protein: CASSWGGRASRAQYF.

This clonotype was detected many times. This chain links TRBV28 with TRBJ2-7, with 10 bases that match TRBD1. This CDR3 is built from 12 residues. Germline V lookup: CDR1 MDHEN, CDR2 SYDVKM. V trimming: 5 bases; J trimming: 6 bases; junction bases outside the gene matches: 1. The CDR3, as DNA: TGTGCCAGCAGTGGACAGGGGGTCGAGCAGTACTTC. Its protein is CASSGQGVEQYF. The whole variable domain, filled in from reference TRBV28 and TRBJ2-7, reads DVKVTQSSRYLVKRTGEKVFLECVQDMDHENMFWYRQDPGLGLRLIYFSYDVKMKEKGDIPEGYSVSREKKERFSLILESASTNQTSMYLCASSGQGVEQYFGPGTRLTVT.

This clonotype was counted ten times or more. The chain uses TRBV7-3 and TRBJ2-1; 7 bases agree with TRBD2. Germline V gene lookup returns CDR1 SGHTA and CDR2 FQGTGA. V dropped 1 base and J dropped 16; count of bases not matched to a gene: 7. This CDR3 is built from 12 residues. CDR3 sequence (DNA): TGTGCCAGCAGCTTAAGTGGTAGCGGGCTTTTCTTC. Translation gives CASSLSGSGLFF.

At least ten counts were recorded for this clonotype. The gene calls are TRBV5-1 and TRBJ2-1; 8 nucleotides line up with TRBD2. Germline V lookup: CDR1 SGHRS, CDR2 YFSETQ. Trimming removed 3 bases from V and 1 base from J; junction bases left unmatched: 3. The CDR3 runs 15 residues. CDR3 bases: TGCGCCAGCAGCTCTGTAGCGGGATCCTACAATGAGCAGTTCTTC. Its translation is CASSSVAGSYNEQFF.

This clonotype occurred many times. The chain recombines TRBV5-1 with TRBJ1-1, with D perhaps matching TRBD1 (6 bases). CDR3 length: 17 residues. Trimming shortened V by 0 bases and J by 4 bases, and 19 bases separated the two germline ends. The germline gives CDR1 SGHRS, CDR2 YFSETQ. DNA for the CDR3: TGCGCCAGCAGCTTGGGGGGGTCTTGGACAGCAAGCACTGAAGCTTTCTTT. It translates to CASSLGGSWTASTEAFF.

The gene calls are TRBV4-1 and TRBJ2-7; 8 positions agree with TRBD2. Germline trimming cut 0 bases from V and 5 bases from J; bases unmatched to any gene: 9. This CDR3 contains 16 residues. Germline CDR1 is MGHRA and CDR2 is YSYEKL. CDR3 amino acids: CASSQELSGRDHEQYF. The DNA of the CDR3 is TGCGCCAGCAGCCAAGAACTGAGCGGGAGAGATCACGAGCAGTACTTC.

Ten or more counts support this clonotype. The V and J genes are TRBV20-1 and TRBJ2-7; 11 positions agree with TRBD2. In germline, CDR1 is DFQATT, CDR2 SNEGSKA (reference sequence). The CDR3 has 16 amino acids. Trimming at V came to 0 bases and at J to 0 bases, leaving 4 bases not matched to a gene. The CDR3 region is CSARDWGTSGSYEQYF. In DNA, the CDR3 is TGCAGTGCTAGAGATTGGGGGACTAGCGGCTCCTACGAGCAGTACTTC.

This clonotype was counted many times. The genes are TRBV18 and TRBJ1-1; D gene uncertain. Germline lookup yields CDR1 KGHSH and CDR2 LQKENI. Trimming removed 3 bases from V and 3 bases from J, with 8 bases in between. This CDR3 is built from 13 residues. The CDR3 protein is CASSPSAYTEAFF. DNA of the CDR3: TGTGCCAGCTCACCCTCTGCCTACACTGAAGCTTTCTTT.

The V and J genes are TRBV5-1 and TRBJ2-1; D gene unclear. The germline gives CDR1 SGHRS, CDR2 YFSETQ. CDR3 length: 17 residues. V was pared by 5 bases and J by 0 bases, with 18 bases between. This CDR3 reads CASSSGGLASSYNEQFF. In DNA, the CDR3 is TGCGCCAGCAGTTCAGGTGGGCTGGCCTCCTCCTACAATGAGCAGTTCTTC.

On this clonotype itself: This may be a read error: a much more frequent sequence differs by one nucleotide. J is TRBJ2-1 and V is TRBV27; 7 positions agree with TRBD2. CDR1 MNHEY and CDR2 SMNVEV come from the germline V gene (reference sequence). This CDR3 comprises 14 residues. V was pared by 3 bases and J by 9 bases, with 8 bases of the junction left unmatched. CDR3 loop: CASSFLTGGSEQFF. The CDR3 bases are TGTGCCAGCAGTTTCCTAACGGGAGGCTCTGAGCAGTTCTTC.

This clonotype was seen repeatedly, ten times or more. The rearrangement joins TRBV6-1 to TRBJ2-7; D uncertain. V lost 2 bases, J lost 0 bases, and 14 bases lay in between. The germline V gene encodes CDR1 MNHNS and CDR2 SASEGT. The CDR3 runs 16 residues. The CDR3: CASSEPGKLSSYEQYF. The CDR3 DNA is TGTGCCAGCAGTGAACCGGGCAAACTTAGCTCCTACGAGCAGTACTTC.

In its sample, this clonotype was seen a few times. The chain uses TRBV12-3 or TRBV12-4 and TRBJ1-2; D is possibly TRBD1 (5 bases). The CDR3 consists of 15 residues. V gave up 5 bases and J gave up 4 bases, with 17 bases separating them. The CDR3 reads CASSGAGTHAYGYTF. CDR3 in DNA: TGTGCCAGCAGTGGGGCCGGGACTCATGCCTATGGCTACACCTTC.

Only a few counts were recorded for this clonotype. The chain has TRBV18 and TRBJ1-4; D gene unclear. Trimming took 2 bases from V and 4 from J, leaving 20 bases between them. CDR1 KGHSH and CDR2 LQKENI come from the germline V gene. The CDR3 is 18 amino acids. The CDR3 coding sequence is TGTGCCAGCTCACCATTTTCCGGTTCTATATCAAGTAATGAAAAACTGTTTTTT. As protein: CASSPFSGSISSNEKLFF.